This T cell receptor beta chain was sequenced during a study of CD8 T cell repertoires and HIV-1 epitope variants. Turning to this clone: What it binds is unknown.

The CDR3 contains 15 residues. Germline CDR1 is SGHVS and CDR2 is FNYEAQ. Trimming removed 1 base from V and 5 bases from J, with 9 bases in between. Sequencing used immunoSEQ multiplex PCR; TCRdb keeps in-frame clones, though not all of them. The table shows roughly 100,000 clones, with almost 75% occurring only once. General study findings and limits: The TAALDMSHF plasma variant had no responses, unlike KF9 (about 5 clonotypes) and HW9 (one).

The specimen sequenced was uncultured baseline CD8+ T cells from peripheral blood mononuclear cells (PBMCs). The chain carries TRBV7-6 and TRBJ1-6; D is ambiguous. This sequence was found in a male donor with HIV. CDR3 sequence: CASSLEGMDNSPLHF. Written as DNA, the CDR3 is TGTGCCAGCAGCTTAGAGGGAATGGATAATTCACCCCTCCACTTT.